This TCR beta chain was sequenced for a study of shared clonotypes between healthy human individuals. Study-level findings and limits: Across subsets, estimated richness was generally greater for naive than for memory populations. With a few donors compared, 4.5% to 6.5% of naive CD4 clonotypes were shared. The authors expected sequencing depth to affect clonotype sharing among donors.

CD4+ cell separation produced CD45RA+ naive and CD45RA-negative memory subsets. Notes on this clone: Its specificity is unknown.

The method was immunoSEQ multiplex PCR; TCRdb's version includes in-frame clones alone and lacks a portion of them. The top ten hold roughly 1.2% of the sample, which has about 1.4 million clones, around 97% seen once. This receptor was taken from a man in his thirties or forties in good health. Material: naive CD4+ T cells sorted from blood. The sample's subset: CD45RA+ positively selected.

The CDR3 loop reads CASSPLPAPYEQYF. The CDR3 DNA is TGTGCCAGCAGCCCTCTTCCGGCCCCTTACGAGCAGTACTTC. The chain couples TRBV7-9 to TRBJ2-7; no firm D call. The CDR3 is 14 residues long. Per germline, CDR1 SEHNR and CDR2 FQNEAQ (reference sequence). V lost 5 bases and J lost 4, with 15 bases in between.